Here is one T cell receptor beta chain with its context. The antigen is undetermined. CDR3 length: 13 residues. CDR1 and CDR2 from the germline V gene are ENHRY and SYGVKD. V was shortened by 11 bases and J by 0 bases, with 8 bases between the two germline ends. The data stem from a study of T cells after yellow fever vaccination. Overall study: SMART-Seq v4 Ultra Low Input served to prepare low-cell-number fractions.

Whole-study findings and limits: Reappearance after the booster was seen for most primary-vaccination clones, at 95% to 96% CD4 and around 88% CD8. Relatively few clonotypes were ones that appeared in both CD4 and CD8 compartments.

Synthesis of TCR cDNA relied on 5'RACE template switching, which attached a universal primer site and UMIs. TCRdb re-called the 5' RACE reads through MiXCR, storing one row per CDR3 protein. This sample has 200,000 to 250,000 distinct CDR3 sequences, with under 3.5% found just once. V gene TRBV10-3 combines with J gene TRBJ1-6, with D uncertain. The receptor was derived from a man in his late teens or twenties who received the YFV17D yellow fever vaccine. This sample comprised CD4+ T cells sorted from PBMCs, obtained 10 days after the yellow fever booster vaccination. CDR3 DNA sequence: TGTGCCTCCATTGACTCCTATAATTCACCCCTCCACTTT. Protein sequence: CASIDSYNSPLHF.